This TCR beta chain originates from a study of monozygotic twins with cystic fibrosis. Study outcomes and limitations: Median Simpson clonality of approximately 0.0088 suggested naive T cells predominated.

On this clone: The antigen is undetermined.

Looked up from germline, CDR1 is MGHRA and CDR2 is YSYEKL. This CDR3 is built from 16 residues. The V and J ends lost 2 bases and 8 bases, in that order; junction bases with no gene match: 8. The repertoire was sequenced with immunoSEQ multiplex PCR; TCRdb's copy has only in-frame clones and lacks some. This table holds 32,000 or so clones, 80% to 95% found once. V gene TRBV4-1 combines with J gene TRBJ1-4; 10 bases fit TRBD1. Material: blood. This receptor was identified in a girl under 10 years old with cystic fibrosis. The CDR3 DNA reads as TGCGCCAGCAGCCAAAGGGTGGGACAGGGGAAGGAAAAACTGTTTTTT. Protein product: CASSQRVGQGKEKLFF.